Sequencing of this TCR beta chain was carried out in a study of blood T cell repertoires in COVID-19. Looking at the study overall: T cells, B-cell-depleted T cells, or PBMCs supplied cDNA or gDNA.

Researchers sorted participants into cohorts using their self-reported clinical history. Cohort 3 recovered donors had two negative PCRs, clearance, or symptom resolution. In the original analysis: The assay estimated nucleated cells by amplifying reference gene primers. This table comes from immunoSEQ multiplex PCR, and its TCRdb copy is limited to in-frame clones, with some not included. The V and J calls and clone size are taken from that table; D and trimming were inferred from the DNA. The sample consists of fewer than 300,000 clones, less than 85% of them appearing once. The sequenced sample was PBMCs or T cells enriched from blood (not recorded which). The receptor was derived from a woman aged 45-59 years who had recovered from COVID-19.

CDR3 coding DNA: TGTGCCAGCAGCGCCACTAGCGGGAGTCTCTCGGGGTCCCACAATGAGCAGTTCTTC. Translation gives CASSATSGSLSGSHNEQFF. This chain uses TRBV7-9 with TRBJ2-1; 11 positions match TRBD2. Germline assignment: CDR1 SEHNR and CDR2 FQNEAQ (reference sequence). V gave up 5 bases and J gave up 5 bases; unmatched junction bases: 17. The CDR3 has 19 residues. Together with reference TRBV7-9 and TRBJ2-1, the CDR3 gives the full variable domain: DTGVSQNPRHKITKRGQNVTFRCDPISEHNRLYWYRQTLGQGPEFLTYFQNEAQLEKSRLLSDRFSAERPKGSFSTLEIQRTEQGDSAMYLCASSATSGSLSGSHNEQFFGPGTRLTVL.